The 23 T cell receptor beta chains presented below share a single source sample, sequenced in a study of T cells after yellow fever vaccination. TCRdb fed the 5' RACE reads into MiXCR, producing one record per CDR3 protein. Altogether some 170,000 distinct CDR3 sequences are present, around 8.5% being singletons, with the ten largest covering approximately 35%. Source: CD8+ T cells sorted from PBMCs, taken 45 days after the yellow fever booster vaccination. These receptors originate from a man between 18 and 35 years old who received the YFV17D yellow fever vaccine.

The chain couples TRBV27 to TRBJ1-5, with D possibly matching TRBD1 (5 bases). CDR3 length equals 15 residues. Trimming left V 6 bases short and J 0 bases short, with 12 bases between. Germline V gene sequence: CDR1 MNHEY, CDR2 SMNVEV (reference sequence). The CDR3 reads CASSPRGYSNQPQHF. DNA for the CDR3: TGTGCCAGCAGCCCCCGGGGCTATAGCAATCAGCCCCAGCATTTT.

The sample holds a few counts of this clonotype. DNA of the CDR3: TGTGCCAGCAGCTCACCGGGTCTGGTGGTGGGAGCTTTCTTT. This codes for CASSSPGLVVGAFF. V and J are TRBV12-3 or TRBV12-4 and TRBJ1-1; no reliable D call. Trimming removed 6 bases at V and 10 bases at J, with 21 bases between. The CDR3 has 14 residues.

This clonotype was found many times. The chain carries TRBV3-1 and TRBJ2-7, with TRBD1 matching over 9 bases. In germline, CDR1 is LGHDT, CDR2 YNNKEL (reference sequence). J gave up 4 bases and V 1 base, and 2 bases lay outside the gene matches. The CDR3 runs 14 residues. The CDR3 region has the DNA TGTGCCAGCAGCCAAGGACAGGGGGGTTACGAGCAGTACTTC. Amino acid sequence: CASSQGQGGYEQYF.

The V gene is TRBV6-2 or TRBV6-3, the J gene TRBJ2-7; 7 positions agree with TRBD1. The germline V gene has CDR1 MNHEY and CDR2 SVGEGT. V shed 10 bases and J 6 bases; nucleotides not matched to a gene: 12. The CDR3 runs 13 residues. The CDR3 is CATAGTAVFEQYF. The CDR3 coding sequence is TGTGCCACCGCCGGGACAGCAGTTTTCGAGCAGTACTTC.

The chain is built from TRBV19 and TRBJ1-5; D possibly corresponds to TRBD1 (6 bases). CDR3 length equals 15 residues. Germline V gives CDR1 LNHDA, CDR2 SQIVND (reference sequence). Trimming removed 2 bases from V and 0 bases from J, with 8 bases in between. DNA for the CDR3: TGTGCCAGTAGTATAAACAGGGTTAGCAATCAGCCCCAGCATTTT. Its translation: CASSINRVSNQPQHF.

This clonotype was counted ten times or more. CDR3 coding DNA: TGCGCCAGCAGCTTGGGCGCCGGGACAGGGGTCTCCTACGAGCAGTACTTC. This translates into CASSLGAGTGVSYEQYF. The chain couples TRBV5-1 to TRBJ2-7; 10 bases agree with TRBD1. The V gene's germline CDR1 is SGHRS and CDR2 YFSETQ. The CDR3 covers 17 residues. V trimming: 0 bases; J trimming: 0 bases; junction bases outside the gene matches: 6.

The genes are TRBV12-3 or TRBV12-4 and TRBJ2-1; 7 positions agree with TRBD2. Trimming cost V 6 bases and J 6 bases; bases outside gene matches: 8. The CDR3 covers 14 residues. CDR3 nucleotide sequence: TGTGCCAGCAGCAGGCGGACTAGTTCCAATGAGCAGTTCTTC. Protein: CASSRRTSSNEQFF.

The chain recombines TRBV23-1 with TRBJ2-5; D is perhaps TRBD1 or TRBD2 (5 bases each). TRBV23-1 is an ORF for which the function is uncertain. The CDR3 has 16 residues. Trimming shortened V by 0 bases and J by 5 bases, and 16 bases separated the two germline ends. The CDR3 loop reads CASSQSGPGLGETQYF. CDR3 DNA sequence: TGCGCCAGCAGTCAATCGGGACCAGGGTTGGGGGAGACCCAGTACTTC.

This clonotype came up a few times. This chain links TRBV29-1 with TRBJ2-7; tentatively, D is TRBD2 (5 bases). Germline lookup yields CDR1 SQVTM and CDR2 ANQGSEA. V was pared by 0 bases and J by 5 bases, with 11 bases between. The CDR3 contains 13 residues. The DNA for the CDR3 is TGCAGCGTTGAAGATGCCGGGGTCCACGAGCAGTACTTC. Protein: CSVEDAGVHEQYF.

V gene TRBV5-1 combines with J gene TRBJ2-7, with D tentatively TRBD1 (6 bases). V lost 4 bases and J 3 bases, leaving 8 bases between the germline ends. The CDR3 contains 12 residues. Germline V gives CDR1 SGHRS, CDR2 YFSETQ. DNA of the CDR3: TGCGCCAGCAGCCCAGGGGTCTACGAGCAGTACTTC. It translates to CASSPGVYEQYF.

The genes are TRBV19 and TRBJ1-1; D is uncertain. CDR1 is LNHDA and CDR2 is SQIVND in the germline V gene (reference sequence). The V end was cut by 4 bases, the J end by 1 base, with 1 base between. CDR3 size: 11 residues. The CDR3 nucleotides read TGTGCCAGTAGTACGAACACTGAAGCTTTCTTT. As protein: CASSTNTEAFF.

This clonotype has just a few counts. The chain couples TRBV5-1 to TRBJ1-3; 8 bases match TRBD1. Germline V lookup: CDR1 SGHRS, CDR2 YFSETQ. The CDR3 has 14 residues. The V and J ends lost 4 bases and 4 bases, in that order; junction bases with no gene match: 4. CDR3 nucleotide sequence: TGCGCCAGCAGCCGGACAGGGATCGGAAACACCATATATTTT. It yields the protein CASSRTGIGNTIYF.

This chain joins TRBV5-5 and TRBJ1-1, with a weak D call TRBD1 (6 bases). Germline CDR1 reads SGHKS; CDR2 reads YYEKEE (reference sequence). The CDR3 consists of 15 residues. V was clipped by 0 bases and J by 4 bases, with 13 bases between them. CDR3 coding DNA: TGTGCCAGCAGCTTGGTCTGGGGGGGGCCCACTGAAGCTTTCTTT. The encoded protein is CASSLVWGGPTEAFF.

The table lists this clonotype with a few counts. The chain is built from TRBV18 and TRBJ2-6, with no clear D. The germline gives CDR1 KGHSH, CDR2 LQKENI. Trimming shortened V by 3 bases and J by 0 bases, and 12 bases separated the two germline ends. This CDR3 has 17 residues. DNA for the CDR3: TGTGCCAGCTCACCGGGCCGAAGTAGCTCTGGGGCCAACGTCCTGACTTTC. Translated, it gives CASSPGRSSSGANVLTF.

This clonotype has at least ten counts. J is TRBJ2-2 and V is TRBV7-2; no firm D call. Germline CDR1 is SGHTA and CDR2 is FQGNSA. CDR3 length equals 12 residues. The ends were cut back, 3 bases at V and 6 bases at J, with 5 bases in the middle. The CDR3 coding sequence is TGTGCCAGCAGCTTCGGGTCCGGGGAGCTGTTTTTT. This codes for CASSFGSGELFF.

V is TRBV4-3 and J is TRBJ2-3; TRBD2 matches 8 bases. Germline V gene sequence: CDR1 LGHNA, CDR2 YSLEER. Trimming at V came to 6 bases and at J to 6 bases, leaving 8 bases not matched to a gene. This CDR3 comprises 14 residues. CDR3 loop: CASSPGGGLDTQYF. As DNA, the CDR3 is TGCGCCAGCAGTCCCGGGGGGGGCTTGGATACGCAGTATTTT.

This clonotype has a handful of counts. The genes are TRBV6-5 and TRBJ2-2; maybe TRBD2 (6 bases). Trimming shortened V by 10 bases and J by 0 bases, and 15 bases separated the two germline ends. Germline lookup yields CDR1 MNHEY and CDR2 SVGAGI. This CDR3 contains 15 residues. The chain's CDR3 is CATATLATNTGELFF. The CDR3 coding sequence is TGTGCCACCGCGACACTAGCTACGAACACCGGGGAGCTGTTTTTT.

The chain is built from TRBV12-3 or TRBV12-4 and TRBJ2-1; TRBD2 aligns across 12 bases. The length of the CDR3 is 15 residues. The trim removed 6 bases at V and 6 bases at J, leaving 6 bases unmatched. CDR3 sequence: CASSPSSGGANEQFF. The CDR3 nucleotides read TGTGCCAGCAGCCCCTCTAGCGGGGGGGCCAATGAGCAGTTCTTC.

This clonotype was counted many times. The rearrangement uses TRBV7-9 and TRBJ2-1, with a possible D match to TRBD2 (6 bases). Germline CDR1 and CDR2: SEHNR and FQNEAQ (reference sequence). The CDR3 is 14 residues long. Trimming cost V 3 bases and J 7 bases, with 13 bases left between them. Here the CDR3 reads CASSFLRGRNEQFF. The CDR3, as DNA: TGTGCCAGCAGCTTCCTTCGGGGGAGGAATGAGCAGTTCTTC.

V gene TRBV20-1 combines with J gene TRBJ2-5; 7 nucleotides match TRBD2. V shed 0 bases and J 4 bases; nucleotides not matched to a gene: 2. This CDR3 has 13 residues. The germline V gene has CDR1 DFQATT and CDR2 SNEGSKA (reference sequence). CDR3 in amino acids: CSARDWGGETQYF. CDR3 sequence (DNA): TGCAGTGCTAGAGACTGGGGGGGAGAGACCCAGTACTTC.

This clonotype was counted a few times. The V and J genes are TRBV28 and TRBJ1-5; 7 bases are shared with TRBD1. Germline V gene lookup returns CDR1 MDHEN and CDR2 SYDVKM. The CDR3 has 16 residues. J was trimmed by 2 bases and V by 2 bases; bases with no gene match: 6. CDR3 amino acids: CASSLLPGGGNQPQHF. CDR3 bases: TGTGCCAGCAGTTTACTCCCAGGGGGGGGCAATCAGCCCCAGCATTTT.

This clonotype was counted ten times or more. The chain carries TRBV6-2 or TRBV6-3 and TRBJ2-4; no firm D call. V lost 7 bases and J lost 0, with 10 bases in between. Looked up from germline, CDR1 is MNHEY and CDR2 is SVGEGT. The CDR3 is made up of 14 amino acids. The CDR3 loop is CASKGPLAKNIQYF. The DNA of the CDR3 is TGTGCCAGCAAAGGACCCCTAGCCAAAAACATTCAGTACTTC.

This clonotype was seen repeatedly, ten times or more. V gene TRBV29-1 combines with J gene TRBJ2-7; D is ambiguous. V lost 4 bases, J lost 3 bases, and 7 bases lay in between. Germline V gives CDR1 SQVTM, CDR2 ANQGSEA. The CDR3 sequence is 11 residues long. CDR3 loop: CSVVLGYEQYF. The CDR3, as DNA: TGCAGCGTTGTACTGGGCTACGAGCAGTACTTC.